This is a list of T cell receptor beta chains from one sample in a study of T cell repertoires in cytomegalovirus infection. The antigens for these receptors are not known. One entry per CDR3 protein, called by TCRdb with MiXCR from the reads. The sample includes roughly 990,000 distinct CDR3 sequences, around 32% of them seen just once. Sequenced here: cultured CD8+ T cells from PBMCs, sampled from culture after CMV antigen stimulation. The receptors stem from a human donor in good health (CMV status not recorded). Some clones in this sample may be carry-over from other donors' samples. CDR3s include the opening cysteine and the closing phenylalanine or tryptophan. A D gene is named only where the DNA matches it firmly. Clone sizes are given selectively: once, few, many, or a class where the clone is expanded.

d_gene	v_gene	j_gene	abundance	CDR3nt	CDR3aa
NA	TRBV28	TRBJ1-2	NA	TGTGCCAGCAGTCCCCCGGGCCCGGGCTATGGCTACACCTTC	CASSPPGPGYGYTF
NA	TRBV7-9	TRBJ2-4	NA	TGTGCCAGCAGCTTAAGCGGACACATAGCCAAAAACATTCAGTACTTC	CASSLSGHIAKNIQYF
TRBD1	TRBV28	TRBJ1-6	few	TGTGCCAGCAGTCCCAGACAGGGGAAAAGCTCACCCCTCCACTTT	CASSPRQGKSSPLHF
TRBD1	TRBV7-9	TRBJ2-7	few	TGTGCCAGCAGCCCGGCCCAAGGTAGGGACAGGGTATACGAGCAGTACTTC	CASSPAQGRDRVYEQYF
NA	TRBV6-5	TRBJ2-1	many	TGTGCCAGCAGTCCGCGGAGCTCCTACAATGAGCAGTTCTTC	CASSPRSSYNEQFF
NA	TRBV7-6	TRBJ1-6	few	TGTGCCAGCAGCAAATGGGACCTTAATTCACCCCTCCACTTT	CASSKWDLNSPLHF
NA	TRBV6-1	TRBJ2-1	few	TGTGCCAGCAGTGAAGGGACCTCTTACTGGGATGAGCAGTTCTTC	CASSEGTSYWDEQFF
TRBD1	TRBV19	TRBJ1-2	few	TGTGCCAGTAGTAGCCGGGACAGGAGCCTCTATGGCTACACCTTC	CASSSRDRSLYGYTF
NA	TRBV11-3	TRBJ2-3	many	TGTGCCAGCAGCTCTTGGGCCAGCACAGATACGCAGTATTTT	CASSSWASTDTQYF
NA	TRBV6-5	TRBJ2-7	NA	TGTGCCAGCAGTTACAGACCAGTCACCCACTACGAGCAGTACTTC	CASSYRPVTHYEQYF
TRBD1	TRBV7-2	TRBJ1-1	many	TGTGCCAGCAGCTCCCGGGACAGGGACTACGTGAACACTGAAGCTTTCTTT	CASSSRDRDYVNTEAFF
NA	TRBV2	TRBJ2-2	few	TGTGCCAGCAGTTGGGGGGAAGACCTGATCGGGGAGCTGTTTTTT	CASSWGEDLIGELFF
NA	TRBV15	TRBJ2-3	many	TGTGCCACCAGCAGAGTGACCACAGATACGCAGTATTTT	CATSRVTTDTQYF
NA	TRBV12-5	TRBJ2-7	many	TGTGCTAGTGGTTTGGTAATAGCGGAGACCTACGAGCAGTACTTC	CASGLVIAETYEQYF
TRBD1	TRBV5-1	TRBJ1-1	few	TGCGCCAGCAGCTTATGGACAGGGCAGAACACTGAAGCTTTCTTT	CASSLWTGQNTEAFF
TRBD2	TRBV12-3/TRBV12-4	TRBJ2-7	few	TGTGCCAGCAGTTTCAGCCTCCTAGCGGGGGGTCGCGTCGAGCAGTACTTC	CASSFSLLAGGRVEQYF
TRBD1	TRBV7-6	TRBJ2-2	many	TGTGCCAGCAGCTCCGGGACAGGCACCGGGGAGCTGTTTTTT	CASSSGTGTGELFF
NA	TRBV10-3	TRBJ2-3	NA	TGTGCCATCAGGCAGGGGGGGACTAGCACAGATACGCAGTATTTT	CAIRQGGTSTDTQYF
TRBD2	TRBV12-5	TRBJ2-1	few	TGTGCTAGTGGTTTGGACCGCGGGACTAGCGGGGGGAATGAGCAGTTCTTC	CASGLDRGTSGGNEQFF
NA	TRBV27	TRBJ1-2	NA	TGTGCCAGCATGGGCAACACTAACTATGGCTACACCTTC	CASMGNTNYGYTF
NA	TRBV6-1	TRBJ2-2	many	TGTGCCAGCAGCACCGACACCGGGGAGCTGTTTTTT	CASSTDTGELFF
NA	TRBV7-7	TRBJ2-2	NA	TGTGCTAGCAGCCCAGGGATCGGGGTATACAACGGGGAGCTGTTTTTT	CASSPGIGVYNGELFF
NA	TRBV27	TRBJ1-5	NA	TGTGCCAGCAGTGCGTTCTGGGGTAGCAATCAGCCCCAGCATTTT	CASSAFWGSNQPQHF
NA	TRBV12-5	TRBJ1-2	few	TGTGCTAGTGCTTTAGGGGGCTATGGCTACACCTTC	CASALGGYGYTF
NA	TRBV7-9	TRBJ2-1	few	TGTGCCAGCAGCAGGGGTTGGGGGAGCTCCTACAATGAGCAGTTCTTC	CASSRGWGSSYNEQFF
NA	TRBV6-5	TRBJ2-3	NA	TGTGCCAGCAGTTATAGTACGGCACGCACAGATACGCAGTATTTT	CASSYSTARTDTQYF
NA	TRBV29-1	TRBJ2-2	NA	TGCAGCGCCTCCGGGACGGGCGGCACCGGGGAGCTGTTTTTT	CSASGTGGTGELFF
NA	TRBV12-3/TRBV12-4	TRBJ1-1	NA	TGTGCCAGCAGTTTTTCTAGGGGGACTGAAGCTTTCTTT	CASSFSRGTEAFF
NA	TRBV19	TRBJ2-7	NA	TGTGCCAGTAGTGACTTGGTGGACGGAGCCTACGAGCAGTACTTC	CASSDLVDGAYEQYF
TRBD1	TRBV19	TRBJ2-1	few	TGTGCCAGTAGACCAAGGACAGGGGCAGGGTACAATGAGCAGTTCTTC	CASRPRTGAGYNEQFF
TRBD1	TRBV4-1	TRBJ2-5	NA	TGCGCCAGCAGCCCGATTGACAGGGTCCAGGAGACCCAGTACTTC	CASSPIDRVQETQYF
NA	TRBV27	TRBJ2-1	NA	TGTGCCAGCATGGACGGGGGTTTCTCCTACAATGAGCAGTTCTTC	CASMDGGFSYNEQFF
TRBD1	TRBV7-9	TRBJ1-1	few	TGTGCCAGCAGCCCTCGACAGGGGGTGGTCACTGAAGCTTTCTTT	CASSPRQGVVTEAFF
NA	TRBV4-3	TRBJ1-1	few	TGCGCCAGCAGCCAAGATTGGGCAGGGAACACTGAAGCTTTCTTT	CASSQDWAGNTEAFF
NA	TRBV20-1	TRBJ1-1	NA	TGCAGTGCTAGAGATTCGCGGGGACACGCTGAAGCTTTCTTT	CSARDSRGHAEAFF
TRBD1	TRBV19	TRBJ2-1	NA	TGTGCCAGTAGTGAGACAGGGGGGTACAATGAGAAGTTCTTC	CASSETGGYNEKFF
TRBD1	TRBV19	TRBJ2-2	NA	TGTGCCTGTAGTCCCTGGACAGGGACGAACACCGGGGAGCTGTTTTTT	CACSPWTGTNTGELFF
NA	TRBV7-4	TRBJ2-2	NA	TGTGCCAGCAGCTTTGCCGGCGCGGGATTCACCGGGGAGCTGTTTTTT	CASSFAGAGFTGELFF
TRBD1	TRBV20-1	TRBJ2-7	few	TGCAGTGCTGAGACAGGGTACTCCTACGAGCAGTACTTC	CSAETGYSYEQYF
NA	TRBV7-2	TRBJ2-6	NA	TGTGCCAGCAGCTTAGGGGCCTCTGGGGCCAACGTCCTGACTTTC	CASSLGASGANVLTF
NA	TRBV5-1	TRBJ2-3	NA	TGCGCCAGCAGCTTGGGGTTACAGGGCACAGATACGCAGTATTTT	CASSLGLQGTDTQYF
NA	TRBV6-5	TRBJ1-2	few	TGTGCCTCAGGGGTGGTCTATGGCTACACCTTC	CASGVVYGYTF
TRBD1	TRBV27	TRBJ1-2	few	TGTGCCAGCGGGCGGCGACAGGGGGCGGACTATGGCTACACCTTC	CASGRRQGADYGYTF
NA	TRBV4-1	TRBJ1-5	NA	TGCGCCAGCAGCCAAGATCCGGGGGCGTTCAATCAGCCCCAGCATTTT	CASSQDPGAFNQPQHF
NA	TRBV7-9	TRBJ2-1	few	TGTGCCAGCACAAAAGGGGGACTTTACAATGAGCAGTTCTTC	CASTKGGLYNEQFF
TRBD1	TRBV7-9	TRBJ2-7	NA	TGTGCCAGCAGGGACAGGGAGGTCCGCGAGCAGTACTTC	CASRDREVREQYF
TRBD1	TRBV9	TRBJ1-1	NA	TGTGCCAGCAGCGTTAGGACAGGGCAGAACACTGAAGCTTTCTTT	CASSVRTGQNTEAFF
NA	TRBV5-5	TRBJ2-3	NA	TGTGCCAGCAGCTGGGATGCAGGGACGGGCACAGATACGCAGTATTTT	CASSWDAGTGTDTQYF
TRBD1	TRBV7-2	TRBJ2-7	many	TGTGCCAGCAGCTTTCCGGGACAGAGACCCTACGAGCAGTACTTC	CASSFPGQRPYEQYF
NA	TRBV6-5	TRBJ1-2	NA	TGTGCCAGCAGTTACATGGGGGCCGGTTATGGCTACACCTTC	CASSYMGAGYGYTF
NA	TRBV27	TRBJ1-2	NA	TGTGCCAGCAGTTTAAGCAGGACCTATGGCTACACCTTC	CASSLSRTYGYTF